What follows are 11 T cell receptor beta chains derived from one specimen sequenced in a study of cytomegalovirus exposure and HLA in healthy donors. Using immunoSEQ multiplex PCR, the repertoire was profiled, and TCRdb retains in-frame clones only, with some absent. The sample records more than 85,000 clones, approximately 90% being singletons. The material sequenced was PBMCs. Receptors were obtained from a woman younger than 35 in good health and CMV-seronegative.

The rearrangement joins TRBV12-5 to TRBJ2-5, with a weak D call TRBD2 (7 bases). This CDR3 region has 17 residues. Germline V gene data show CDR1 as LGHNT and CDR2 as FRNRAP. Trimming left V 4 bases short and J 2 bases short, with 20 bases between. The CDR3 protein is CASGYRGAARAQETQYF. The CDR3 DNA follows: TGTGCTAGTGGTTACCGGGGGGCGGCCCGGGCACAAGAGACCCAGTACTTC. Complete variable domain (other parts from reference TRBV12-5 and TRBJ2-5): DARVTQTPRHKVTEMGQEVTMRCQPILGHNTVFWYRQTMMQGLELLAYFRNRAPLDDSGMPKDRFSAEMPDATLATLKIQPSEPRDSAVYFCASGYRGAARAQETQYFGPGTRLLVL.

The J gene is TRBJ2-7, the V gene TRBV5-4, with a weak D call TRBD1 (8 bases). CDR1 and CDR2 from the germline V gene are SGHNT and YYREEE (reference sequence). The V gene lost 2 bases and the J gene lost 3 bases, with 12 bases spanning the gap. The CDR3 totals 14 residues. Here the CDR3 reads CASSLQGGSYEQYF. In DNA form, the CDR3 reads TGTGCCAGCAGCTTACAGGGGGGGAGCTACGAGCAGTACTTC.

This clone occurred once. V usage is TRBV7-2 and J usage is TRBJ2-7; D call uncertain. The germline CDR1 and CDR2 sequences are SGHTA and FQGNSA. The CDR3 is made up of 12 amino acids. Trimming shortened V by 3 bases and J by 1 base, and 4 bases separated the two germline ends. The CDR3 spells CASSFKSYEQYF. DNA for the CDR3: TGTGCCAGCAGCTTTAAATCCTACGAGCAGTACTTC.

This sequence joins TRBV9 and TRBJ1-1; 8 bases line up with TRBD1. The length of the CDR3 is 15 residues. The germline CDR1 and CDR2 sequences are SGDLS and YYNGEE. Unmatched junction bases numbered 10, after V lost 4 bases and J lost 5 bases. The CDR3 nucleotides are TGTGCCAGCAGCTCGCAGAGCAGGGGGCGGACTGAAGCTTTCTTT. Translated, it gives CASSSQSRGRTEAFF.

This clone was found once. The chain employs TRBV5-4 and TRBJ2-5; D is possibly TRBD2 (5 bases). The CDR3 consists of 14 residues. V lost 4 bases, J lost 1 base, and 11 bases lay in between. Germline CDR1 SGHNT, CDR2 YYREEE (reference sequence). CDR3 residues: CASSRGRSQETQYF. DNA of the CDR3: TGTGCCAGCAGCCGCGGGCGGAGCCAAGAGACCCAGTACTTC.

DNA for the CDR3: TGTGCCAGCAGCTTAGACCCGACTAAGGCGAACACCGGGGAGCTGTTTTTT. Protein sequence: CASSLDPTKANTGELFF. This chain connects TRBV13 to TRBJ2-2, with a tentative D call TRBD2 (5 bases). CDR1 and CDR2 (germline): PRHDT, FYEKMQ (reference sequence). The CDR3 extends over 17 amino acids. Between the trimmed V and J ends, which lost 1 base and 0 bases, there was a span of 12 bases.

The genes are TRBV7-2 and TRBJ2-7, with D perhaps matching TRBD2 (5 bases). CDR1 and CDR2 from the germline V gene are SGHTA and FQGNSA. The CDR3 contains 15 residues. The ends were cut back, 3 bases at V and 6 bases at J, with 18 bases in the middle. In DNA form, the CDR3 reads TGTGCCAGCAGCTTGAGCCTCGCGGGTACCGGCGAGCAGTACTTC. Its translation is CASSLSLAGTGEQYF.

V usage is TRBV10-1 and J usage is TRBJ2-5; D perhaps matches TRBD1 (5 bases). The V end lost 6 bases, the J end lost 3 bases, and 14 bases lay between the germline ends. Germline V lookup: CDR1 WNHNN, CDR2 SYGVQD (reference sequence). The CDR3 is made up of 14 amino acids. CDR3 sequence: CASSKDRIEETQYF. DNA of the CDR3: TGCGCCAGCAGCAAAGACAGAATAGAAGAGACCCAGTACTTC.

The V and J genes are TRBV9 and TRBJ1-4, with D perhaps TRBD1 (5 bases). CDR3 size: 15 residues. CDR1 and CDR2 from the germline V gene are SGDLS and YYNGEE. V lost 4 bases, J lost 3 bases, and 13 bases lay in between. The CDR3 DNA reads TGTGCCAGCAGCCCTAGGATGGGGCCTAATGAAAAACTGTTTTTT. The encoded protein is CASSPRMGPNEKLFF.

The chain carries TRBV5-1 and TRBJ1-3, with 7 bases matching TRBD1. Trimming cost V 0 bases and J 4 bases; bases outside gene matches: 4. Germline CDR1 SGHRS, CDR2 YFSETQ. The CDR3 consists of 15 residues. The CDR3 DNA reads TGCGCCAGCAGCTTGGCAACAGGGGACGGAAACACCATATATTTT. Translated: CASSLATGDGNTIYF.

The gene calls are TRBV28 and TRBJ1-3, with D possibly being TRBD1 (6 bases). CDR1 is MDHEN, CDR2 SYDVKM, per germline. With 2 bases removed from V and 4 bases from J, the gap between germline ends came to 9 bases. This CDR3 region has 14 residues. The CDR3 loop reads CASSLQGFGNTIYF. The CDR3 coding sequence is TGTGCCAGCAGTTTACAGGGGTTCGGAAACACCATATATTTT.